One sample yielded the 28 T cell receptor beta chains listed below, sequenced in a study of blood T cell repertoires in COVID-19. Assay: immunoSEQ multiplex PCR; the TCRdb copy retains only in-frame clones and omits some. The repertoire holds tens of thousands of clones, over 70% seen once, with about 15% in the top ten. The sample consisted of peripheral blood. The source of these receptors is a human donor in a cohort sampled during active COVID-19.

The chain couples TRBV15 to TRBJ1-4, with D maybe TRBD1 (6 bases). The CDR3 sequence is 16 residues long. Trimming stripped 2 bases from V and 8 bases from J, with 18 bases between. Per the germline V gene, CDR1 is LNHNV and CDR2 is YYDKDF (reference sequence). CDR3 coding DNA: TGTGCCACCAGCAGACCCGTGGGGGCTAATCGGGAAAAACTGTTTTTT. Translating it yields CATSRPVGANREKLFF.

V gene TRBV10-3 combines with J gene TRBJ2-7; TRBD2 matches 11 bases. The CDR3 has 15 residues. With V trimmed by 8 bases and J by 3 bases, 9 bases remained unmatched. Germline V gene data show CDR1 as ENHRY and CDR2 as SYGVKD. DNA for the CDR3: TGTGCCATCCGGCGGATGACTAGCGGGGTCTACGAGCAGTACTTC. Translation: CAIRRMTSGVYEQYF.

This rearrangement joins TRBV7-8 to TRBJ2-5; D is undetermined. This CDR3 comprises 11 residues. Trimming left V 5 bases short and J 5 bases short, with 6 bases between. The V gene's germline CDR1 is SGHVS and CDR2 FQNEAQ. The CDR3 nucleotides read TGTGCCAGCAGCCACGGGGAGACCCAGTACTTC. It codes for CASSHGETQYF.

The chain couples TRBV11-3 to TRBJ2-1; TRBD2 is a possible D gene (6 bases). CDR1 is SGHNT, CDR2 YENEEA, per germline. The CDR3 runs 16 residues. Trimming removed 4 bases at V and 2 bases at J, with 15 bases between. This chain's CDR3 is CASSSLLASPYNEQFF. CDR3 bases: TGTGCCAGCAGCTCATTACTAGCCTCCCCCTACAATGAGCAGTTCTTC.

The chain joins TRBV5-8 to TRBJ2-7; 7 bases map to TRBD1. The CDR3 totals 15 residues. V gave up 5 bases and J gave up 3 bases; unmatched junction bases: 11. The germline CDR1 and CDR2 sequences are SGHTS and YDEGEE. The CDR3 DNA reads as TGTGCCAGCAGTTCCAACAGGGGATCAGGCTACGAGCAGTACTTC. Translation: CASSSNRGSGYEQYF.

The V gene is TRBV5-4, the J gene TRBJ1-1; D is perhaps TRBD1 (5 bases). Germline CDR1 and CDR2: SGHNT and YYREEE (reference sequence). CDR3 length: 15 amino acids. V shed 2 bases and J shed 1 base, with 12 bases lying between them. DNA for the CDR3: TGTGCCAGCAGCTTCGAAGTGGGGGGGAACACTGAAGCTTTCTTT. Translation: CASSFEVGGNTEAFF.

The gene calls are TRBV7-2 and TRBJ1-2; TRBD1 matches 8 bases. V shed 4 bases and J 6 bases; nucleotides not matched to a gene: 10. Germline CDR1 reads SGHTA; CDR2 reads FQGNSA. This CDR3 contains 15 residues. DNA for the CDR3: TGTGCCAGCAGCTACCGGACAGGGAAGGGTAATGGCTACACCTTC. Translating gives CASSYRTGKGNGYTF.

Here the CDR3 reads CASNPGSALGNEQFF. CDR3 DNA: TGTGCCAGCAATCCGGGGTCTGCCCTGGGGAATGAGCAGTTCTTC. V usage is TRBV9 and J usage is TRBJ2-1, with D perhaps TRBD2 (5 bases). The CDR3 has 15 amino acids. Germline loops: CDR1 SGDLS, CDR2 YYNGEE. V was clipped by 6 bases and J by 7 bases, with 20 bases between them. The full variable domain, with the rest looked up from reference TRBV9 and TRBJ2-1, is DSGVTQTPKHLITATGQRVTLRCSPRSGDLSVYWYQQSLDQGLQFLIQYYNGEERAKGNILERFSAQQFPDLHSELNLSSLELGDSALYFCASNPGSALGNEQFFGPGTRLTVL.

This sequence joins TRBV28 and TRBJ2-4; TRBD1 matches at 10 bases. In germline, CDR1 is MDHEN, CDR2 SYDVKM. The CDR3 is made up of 23 amino acids. With 5 bases clipped from V and 3 bases from J, the junction kept 28 bases outside the gene matches. The CDR3 sequence is CASSLSPFTLDRGGHLGKNIQYF. CDR3 sequence (DNA): TGTGCCAGCAGTCTCTCACCCTTCACCTTGGACAGGGGGGGTCACCTAGGCAAAAACATTCAGTACTTC. The entire variable domain, with the rest obtained from reference TRBV28 and TRBJ2-4, is as follows: DVKVTQSSRYLVKRTGEKVFLECVQDMDHENMFWYRQDPGLGLRLIYFSYDVKMKEKGDIPEGYSVSREKKERFSLILESASTNQTSMYLCASSLSPFTLDRGGHLGKNIQYFGAGTRLSVL.

V gene TRBV6-5 combines with J gene TRBJ1-5, with no clear D. The CDR3 extends over 14 amino acids. Germline CDR1 MNHEY, CDR2 SVGAGI. Between the trimmed V and J ends, which lost 8 bases and 3 bases, there was a span of 14 bases. The CDR3 reads CASSDSYYNQPQHF. CDR3 bases: TGTGCCAGCTCCGATTCCTACTACAATCAGCCCCAGCATTTT.

V gene TRBV11-2 combines with J gene TRBJ2-1; 7 bases map to TRBD2. V shed 5 bases and J 6 bases; nucleotides not matched to a gene: 13. Germline assignment: CDR1 SGHAT and CDR2 FQNNGV. This CDR3 spans 16 amino acids. The DNA for the CDR3 is TGTGCCAGCAGCCTATCCTATACTAGCGCGATCAATGAGCAGTTCTTC. It is translated as CASSLSYTSAINEQFF.

This clone was seen only a few times. The chain employs TRBV18 and TRBJ1-2; possible D gene TRBD1, 5 bases. V was cut by 1 base and J by 8 bases, with 11 bases left in between. The CDR3 spans 13 residues. Germline CDR1 KGHSH, CDR2 LQKENI. The CDR3 DNA sequence: TGTGCCAGCTCACCACTGCAGGGCCCCGGCTACACCTTC. As protein: CASSPLQGPGYTF.

The chain has TRBV21-1 and TRBJ2-3; the D call TRBD2 from the table was never checked on the DNA. TRBV21-1 is an annotated pseudogene. This CDR3 is 16 amino acids long. The CDR3 bases are TGTGCCAGCAGCAAAGGACGGCGGGAGGGCACAGATACGCAGTATTTT. It encodes CASSKGRREGTDTQYF.

This chain links TRBV6-2 or TRBV6-3 with TRBJ2-7; possible D gene TRBD2, 5 bases. Trimming pared 0 bases from V and 3 bases from J, leaving 6 bases between. Germline V gives CDR1 MNHEY, CDR2 SVGEGT. The CDR3 extends over 13 amino acids. The CDR3 DNA is TGTGCCAGCAGTTACTCAACTAGCTACGAGCAGTACGTC. Encoded protein: CASSYSTSYEQYV.

As to this clone: Other DNA sequences in this specimen translate into the identical CDR3. The chain has TRBV18 and TRBJ2-7, with TRBD1 matching 7 bases. The CDR3 loop spans 14 amino acids. Trimming cost V 3 bases and J 2 bases; bases outside gene matches: 4. CDR1 is KGHSH, CDR2 LQKENI, per germline. CDR3 protein: CASSPRQGTYEQYF. DNA for the CDR3: TGTGCCAGCTCACCCAGACAGGGAACCTACGAGCAGTACTTC.

The rearrangement joins TRBV3-1 (or the pseudogene TRBV3-2) to TRBJ2-7; TRBD1 matches 7 bases. V was pared by 0 bases and J by 4 bases, with 6 bases of the junction left unmatched. CDR3 size: 15 residues. Germline lookup yields CDR1 LGHDT and CDR2 YNNKEL (reference sequence). In DNA form, the CDR3 reads TGTGCCAGCAGCCAAGATCCTACAGGGGCTTACGAGCAGTACTTC. Its protein product is CASSQDPTGAYEQYF.

V and J are TRBV28 and TRBJ2-1; D perhaps matches TRBD1 (6 bases). The V gene's germline CDR1 is MDHEN and CDR2 SYDVKM. The CDR3 loop spans 16 amino acids. The V end was cut by 1 base, the J end by 4 bases, with 14 bases between. DNA for the CDR3: TGTGCCAGCAGTTTATATGAAGGGACATATTACAATGAGCAGTTCTTC. Protein: CASSLYEGTYYNEQFF.

The chain carries TRBV28 and TRBJ2-7, with 10 bases that match TRBD1. The CDR3 consists of 14 residues. The germline gives CDR1 MDHEN, CDR2 SYDVKM. V lost 6 bases to trimming and J lost 4 bases; unmatched junction nucleotides: 6. The DNA of the CDR3 is TGTGCCAGCAGCATCGGGGGACAGGGGTACGAGCAGTACTTC. Its protein is CASSIGGQGYEQYF.

The chain recombines TRBV24-1 with TRBJ2-2, with no clear D. This CDR3 has 15 amino acids. Per the germline V gene, CDR1 is KGHDR and CDR2 is SFDVKD. The germline V and J ends were trimmed by 0 bases and 4 bases, with 8 bases remaining between them. The CDR3 sequence: CATSDLGSGTGELFF. In DNA form, the CDR3 reads TGTGCCACCAGTGATTTGGGGTCAGGCACCGGGGAGCTGTTTTTT.

The chain combines TRBV27 with TRBJ1-5; D is ambiguous. V was cut by 5 bases and J by 6 bases, with 14 bases left in between. Germline lookup yields CDR1 MNHEY and CDR2 SMNVEV (reference sequence). The CDR3 contains 14 residues. The CDR3 DNA reads as TGTGCCAGCAGTGCTGGCCAAGGGAGTCAGCCCCAGCATTTT. Amino acid sequence: CASSAGQGSQPQHF.

The chain uses TRBV7-9 and TRBJ1-2; the D gene is possibly TRBD1 (5 bases). The length of the CDR3 is 13 residues. Looked up from germline, CDR1 is SEHNR and CDR2 is FQNEAQ (reference sequence). Trimming removed 0 bases at V and 8 bases at J, with 10 bases between. The CDR3 region has the DNA TGTGCCAGCAGCTTAGCAGGGGTGGCGGGCTACACCTTC. The encoded protein is CASSLAGVAGYTF.

At least ten counts were recorded for this clone. V and J are TRBV23-1 and TRBJ2-3; maybe TRBD2 (5 bases). TRBV23-1 is placed among ORFs of uncertain function. V was shortened by 3 bases and J by 8 bases, with 18 bases between the two germline ends. CDR3 length: 15 residues. CDR3: CASSQSGLGLGTQYF. CDR3 DNA: TGCGCCAGCAGTCAGTCAGGACTGGGCCTTGGTACGCAGTATTTT.

This clone has only a few counts. V and J are TRBV4-3 and TRBJ1-1; 10 bases fit TRBD1. CDR3 length: 15 residues. Germline V gene data show CDR1 as LGHNA and CDR2 as YSLEER. Germline trimming cut 3 bases from V and 7 bases from J; bases unmatched to any gene: 8. CDR3 sequence: CASSHSGTGDYEAFF. The CDR3 coding sequence is TGCGCCAGCAGCCACTCCGGGACAGGGGATTATGAAGCTTTCTTT.

There are a few counts of this clone. This chain uses TRBV18 with TRBJ1-2, with 9 bases that match TRBD1. Losses at the gene ends were 3 bases for V and 5 bases for J; bases not matched to a gene: 7. CDR3 size: 15 residues. The germline V gene encodes CDR1 KGHSH and CDR2 LQKENI. In DNA, the CDR3 is TGTGCCAGCTCACCCGTAGGACAGGGGCAATATGGCTACACCTTC. Translation gives CASSPVGQGQYGYTF.

The chain has TRBV5-4 and TRBJ2-1, with 7 bases matching TRBD2. This CDR3 contains 15 residues. Per germline, CDR1 SGHNT and CDR2 YYREEE (reference sequence). The V gene end was trimmed by 0 bases and the J gene end by 5 bases; junction bases not matched to a gene: 5. CDR3 nucleotide sequence: TGTGCCAGCAGCTTGGGTCCTAGCGGAGACAATGAGCAGTTCTTC. Translating gives CASSLGPSGDNEQFF.

The V call is TRBV21-1, the J call TRBJ1-1; TRBD1, the table's D call, lacks a check against the DNA. TRBV21-1 represents a pseudogene. The CDR3 is made up of 12 amino acids. The CDR3 DNA reads TGTGCCAGCAGCAATTATCAGGGTGAAGCTTTCTTT. Translating gives CASSNYQGEAFF.

The chain links TRBV5-1 to TRBJ2-3; TRBD2 matches 13 bases. V lost 0 bases and J lost 3; bases outside the gene matches: 7. CDR3 length: 18 residues. Germline CDR1 is SGHRS and CDR2 is YFSETQ. CDR3 DNA sequence: TGCGCCAGCAGCTTGGAAGGGACTAGCGGGATTCGTACAGATACGCAGTATTTT. It yields the protein CASSLEGTSGIRTDTQYF.

This chain joins TRBV9 and TRBJ1-1; 7 bases line up with TRBD1. The germline gives CDR1 SGDLS, CDR2 YYNGEE. The CDR3 runs 15 residues. The junction had 10 bases not matched to a gene; V was cut back by 4 bases and J by 4 bases. CDR3 DNA sequence: TGTGCCAGCAGCCCCGCAGGGGGATCGGGCACTGAAGCTTTCTTT. Protein: CASSPAGGSGTEAFF.